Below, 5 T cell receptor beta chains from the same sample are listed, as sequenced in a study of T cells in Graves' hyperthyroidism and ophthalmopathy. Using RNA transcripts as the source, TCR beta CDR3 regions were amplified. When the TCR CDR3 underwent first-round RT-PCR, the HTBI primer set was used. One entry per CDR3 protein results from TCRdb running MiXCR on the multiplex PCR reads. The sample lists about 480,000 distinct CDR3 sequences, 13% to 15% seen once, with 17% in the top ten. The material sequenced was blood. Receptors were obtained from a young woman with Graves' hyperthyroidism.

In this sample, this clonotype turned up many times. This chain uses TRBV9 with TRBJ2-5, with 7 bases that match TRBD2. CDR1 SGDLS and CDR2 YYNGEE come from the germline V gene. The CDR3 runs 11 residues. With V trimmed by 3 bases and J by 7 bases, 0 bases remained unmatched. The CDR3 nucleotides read TGTGCCAGCAGCGCGGGGGGGACCCAGTACTTC. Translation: CASSAGGTQYF.

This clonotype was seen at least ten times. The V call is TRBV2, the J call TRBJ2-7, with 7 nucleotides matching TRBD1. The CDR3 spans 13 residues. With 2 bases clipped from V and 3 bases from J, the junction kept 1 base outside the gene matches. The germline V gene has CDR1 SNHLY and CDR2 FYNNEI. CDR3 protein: CASSEQGVYEQYV. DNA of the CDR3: TGTGCCAGCAGTGAACAGGGGGTCTACGAGCAGTACGTC.

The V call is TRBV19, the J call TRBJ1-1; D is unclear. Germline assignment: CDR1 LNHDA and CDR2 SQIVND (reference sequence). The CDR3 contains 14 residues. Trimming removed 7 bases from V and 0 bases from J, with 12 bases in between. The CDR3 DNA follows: TGTGCCAGTACCCTTTATGAGGTGAACACTGAAGCTTTCTTT. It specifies CASTLYEVNTEAFF. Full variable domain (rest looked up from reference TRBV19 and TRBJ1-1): DGGITQSPKYLFRKEGQNVTLSCEQNLNHDAMYWYRQDPGQGLRLIYYSQIVNDFQKGDIAEGYSVSREKKESFPLTVTSAQKNPTAFYLCASTLYEVNTEAFFGQGTRLTVV.

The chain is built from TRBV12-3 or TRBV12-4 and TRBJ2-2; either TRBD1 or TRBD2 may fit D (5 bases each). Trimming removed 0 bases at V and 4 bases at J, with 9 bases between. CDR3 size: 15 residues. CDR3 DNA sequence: TGTGCCAGCAGTTTAGCGGGACGAAGCACCGGGGAGCTGTTTTTT. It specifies CASSLAGRSTGELFF.

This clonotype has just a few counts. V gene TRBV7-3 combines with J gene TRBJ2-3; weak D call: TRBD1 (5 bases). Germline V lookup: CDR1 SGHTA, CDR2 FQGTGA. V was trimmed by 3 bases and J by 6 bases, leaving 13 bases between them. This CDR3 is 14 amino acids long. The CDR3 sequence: CASSFNPAGDTQYF. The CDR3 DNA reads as TGTGCCAGCAGCTTTAACCCAGCAGGGGATACGCAGTATTTT.